This passage covers 28 T cell receptor beta chains from one sample sequenced in a study of OX40 agonist ivuxolimab in advanced cancers. TCRdb's copy holds only in-frame clones and misses some; the assay was immunoSEQ multiplex PCR. This table has about 100,000 clones, around 95% appearing once. The material was CD4+ or CD8+ T cells sorted from blood, obtained in a trial of the OX40 agonist ivuxolimab. The receptors come from an adult with an advanced solid tumor such as melanoma, head and neck, liver or kidney cancer.

This chain uses TRBV29-1 with TRBJ2-1; D may be TRBD2 (6 bases). The CDR3 is 12 amino acids. Between the trimmed V and J ends, which lost 2 bases and 7 bases, there was a span of 9 bases. Germline V lookup: CDR1 SQVTM, CDR2 ANQGSEA. The chain's CDR3 is CSVEHAGNEQFF. The CDR3 DNA reads TGCAGCGTTGAACATGCGGGGAATGAGCAGTTCTTC.

The V call is TRBV7-3, the J call TRBJ2-3; the D gene is possibly TRBD1 (6 bases). Germline loops: CDR1 SGHTA, CDR2 FQGTGA. Trimming stripped 4 bases from V and 2 bases from J, with 10 bases between. There are 14 residues in the CDR3. In DNA form, the CDR3 reads TGTGCCAGCAGCTCCGGACAGTACACAGATACGCAGTATTTT. This gives the protein CASSSGQYTDTQYF.

The chain recombines TRBV11-2 with TRBJ1-1; maybe TRBD1 (5 bases). Trimming took off 3 bases at V and 1 base at J, with 21 bases between the two ends. This CDR3 contains 18 residues. From germline, CDR1 is SGHAT and CDR2 FQNNGV. For the CDR3, the DNA is TGTGCCAGCAGCTTGAAGAGGACCGAGACAGCCAAGAACACTGAAGCTTTCTTT. This translates into CASSLKRTETAKNTEAFF.

The J gene is TRBJ2-4, the V gene TRBV5-1; 7 bases align to TRBD1. Germline-derived CDR1 and CDR2 are SGHRS and YFSETQ. With 2 bases clipped from V and 0 bases from J, the junction kept 5 bases outside the gene matches. This CDR3 contains 16 residues. As DNA, the CDR3 is TGCGCCAGCAGCTTAGGGACAGAAAGAGCCAAAAACATTCAGTACTTC. Amino acid sequence: CASSLGTERAKNIQYF. Combining the CDR3 with reference TRBV5-1 and TRBJ2-4 gives the whole variable domain KAGVTQTPRYLIKTRGQQVTLSCSPISGHRSVSWYQQTPGQGLQFLFEYFSETQRNKGNFPGRFSGRQFSNSRSEMNVSTLELGDSALYLCASSLGTERAKNIQYFGAGTRLSVL.

The rearrangement uses TRBV7-8 and TRBJ1-1; 8 bases map to TRBD1. The CDR3 covers 14 residues. V shed 1 base and J 5 bases; nucleotides not matched to a gene: 3. The germline gives CDR1 SGHVS, CDR2 FQNEAQ. The CDR3 sequence: CASSLGTGMTEAFF. CDR3 nucleotides: TGTGCCAGCAGCTTAGGGACAGGGATGACTGAAGCTTTCTTT.

V gene TRBV4-3 combines with J gene TRBJ2-2, with 8 bases aligning to TRBD2. The germline V gene encodes CDR1 LGHNA and CDR2 YSLEER. The CDR3 contains 18 residues. With V trimmed by 0 bases and J by 5 bases, 11 bases remained unmatched. The CDR3, as DNA: TGCGCCAGCAGCCAAGAAACCGGGACTAGTTTTGGAACCGGGGAGCTGTTTTTT. This encodes CASSQETGTSFGTGELFF.

The chain uses TRBV27 and TRBJ1-1; possibly TRBD1 for D (5 bases). Trimming took off 5 bases at V and 7 bases at J, with 14 bases between the two ends. Germline loops: CDR1 MNHEY, CDR2 SMNVEV (reference sequence). The CDR3 covers 13 residues. This CDR3 reads CASSITWGSEAFF. The DNA for the CDR3 is TGTGCCAGCAGTATCACCTGGGGCAGTGAAGCTTTCTTT.

The genes are TRBV2 and TRBJ2-1; possibly TRBD1 or TRBD2 for D (5 bases each). Trimming removed 10 bases from V and 10 bases from J, with 14 bases in between. Germline CDR1 reads SNHLY; CDR2 reads FYNNEI. The CDR3 sequence is 11 residues long. The CDR3 DNA reads as TGTGCCACCTCTTGGGACGGGGAGCAGTTCTTC. It specifies CATSWDGEQFF.

The rearrangement links TRBV18 to TRBJ1-1, with TRBD1 matching 11 bases. J gave up 0 bases and V 3 bases, and 12 bases lay outside the gene matches. The CDR3 has 19 amino acids. Germline CDR1 is KGHSH and CDR2 is LQKENI. The CDR3 bases are TGTGCCAGCTCACCTTCGGGACAGGGGGTCCGAAGGTTGAACACTGAAGCTTTCTTT. Its protein product is CASSPSGQGVRRLNTEAFF.

The rearrangement uses TRBV27 and TRBJ2-1; no reliable D call. Germline V CDR1 and CDR2: MNHEY, SMNVEV (reference sequence). The CDR3 has 11 residues. Trimming cost V 3 bases and J 8 bases, with 5 bases left between them. The CDR3 reads CASSFGYEQFF. CDR3 nucleotides: TGTGCCAGCAGTTTTGGGTATGAGCAGTTCTTC.

The chain employs TRBV7-9 and TRBJ2-1, with 12 bases that match TRBD1. After removal of 4 bases from V and 8 bases from J, the junction contained 3 bases not matched to a gene. The CDR3 runs 14 residues. Germline loops: CDR1 SEHNR, CDR2 FQNEAQ (reference sequence). CDR3 loop: CASSYGTGGDEQFF. CDR3 coding DNA: TGTGCCAGCAGCTACGGGACAGGGGGCGATGAGCAGTTCTTC. Full variable domain (remainder filled in from reference TRBV7-9 and TRBJ2-1): DTGVSQNPRHKITKRGQNVTFRCDPISEHNRLYWYRQTLGQGPEFLTYFQNEAQLEKSRLLSDRFSAERPKGSFSTLEIQRTEQGDSAMYLCASSYGTGGDEQFFGPGTRLTVL.

This chain's CDR3 is CASSSRQGVKNTIYF. The CDR3 bases are TGTGCCAGCAGCTCACGACAGGGGGTGAAAAACACCATATATTTT. This chain uses TRBV7-9 with TRBJ1-3, with 9 nucleotides matching TRBD1. CDR3 length equals 15 residues. V gave up 4 bases and J gave up 6 bases; unmatched junction bases: 7. Per germline, CDR1 SEHNR and CDR2 FQNEAQ (reference sequence).

Remarks on this clone: In the same sample, other DNA sequences code for this CDR3. The CDR3 sequence is CASSLGGRETQYF. CDR3 DNA: TGTGCCAGCAGTCTAGGAGGGAGGGAGACCCAGTACTTC. The chain combines TRBV7-9 with TRBJ2-5, with TRBD2 as a possible D gene (6 bases). CDR1 and CDR2 from the germline V gene are SEHNR and FQNEAQ (reference sequence). The CDR3 has 13 residues. V lost 6 bases and J lost 5, with 13 bases in between.

The chain links TRBV9 to TRBJ2-3, with D tentatively TRBD2 (7 bases). Trimming pared 0 bases from V and 6 bases from J, leaving 11 bases between. The CDR3 is made up of 14 amino acids. CDR1 and CDR2 (germline): SGDLS, YYNGEE. The CDR3 DNA sequence: TGTGCCAGCAGCGTAGTGGGGGGGCAGGATACGCAGTATTTT. This sequence encodes CASSVVGGQDTQYF.

About this clone itself: Other nucleotide sequences from this sample produce the same CDR3. The chain is built from TRBV27 and TRBJ2-7, with D perhaps being TRBD1 or TRBD2 (6 bases each). Trimming removed 2 bases from V and 2 bases from J, with 7 bases in between. The germline CDR1 and CDR2 sequences are MNHEY and SMNVEV (reference sequence). CDR3 length equals 13 residues. Here the CDR3 reads CASSLRGAYEQYF. As DNA, the CDR3 is TGTGCCAGCAGTTTAAGGGGGGCCTACGAGCAGTACTTC.

The chain uses TRBV11-2 and TRBJ1-1, with D maybe TRBD1 (6 bases). The CDR3 totals 12 residues. V gave up 6 bases and J gave up 5 bases, with 10 bases separating them. Germline-derived CDR1 and CDR2 are SGHAT and FQNNGV. CDR3 DNA sequence: TGTGCCAGCAGTCAAGACAGGACTGAAGCTTTCTTT. As protein: CASSQDRTEAFF.

In nucleotides, the CDR3 is TGTGCCAGTGTATACGGCTTATTCGGGGCCAACGTCCTGACTTTC. Protein sequence: CASVYGLFGANVLTF. The chain links TRBV7-2 to TRBJ2-6, with no clear D. CDR1 and CDR2 from the germline V gene are SGHTA and FQGNSA. The CDR3 runs to 15 residues. V gave up 9 bases and J gave up 4 bases, with 16 bases separating them. The whole variable domain, remainder taken from reference TRBV7-2 and TRBJ2-6, is GAGVSQSPSNKVTEKGKDVELRCDPISGHTALYWYRQSLGQGLEFLIYFQGNSAPDKSGLPSDRFSAERTGGSVSTLTIQRTQQEDSAVYLCASVYGLFGANVLTFGAGSRLTVL.

The chain uses TRBV27 and TRBJ2-7, with 11 bases that match TRBD2. V shed 4 bases and J 5 bases; nucleotides not matched to a gene: 4. This CDR3 is 14 amino acids long. The germline V gene has CDR1 MNHEY and CDR2 SMNVEV (reference sequence). CDR3: CASSSLAGADEQYF. CDR3 sequence (DNA): TGTGCCAGCAGTTCACTAGCGGGAGCCGACGAGCAGTACTTC.

The chain carries TRBV6-6 and TRBJ2-7; perhaps TRBD2 as D (5 bases). The V gene's germline CDR1 is MNHNY and CDR2 SVGAGI (reference sequence). There are 14 residues in the CDR3. The germline V and J ends were trimmed by 7 bases and 7 bases, with 20 bases remaining between them. The CDR3 region has the DNA TGTGCCAGCAAGGCGGGTCCCTATTCGAAAGAGCAGTACTTC. Its protein product is CASKAGPYSKEQYF.

The genes are TRBV28 and TRBJ1-6, with TRBD1 matching 10 bases. This CDR3 is built from 16 residues. Germline trimming cut 5 bases from V and 0 bases from J; bases unmatched to any gene: 1. Per germline, CDR1 MDHEN and CDR2 SYDVKM. In DNA, the CDR3 is TGTGCCAGCAGTGGGGACAGGGGCTCCTATAATTCACCCCTCCACTTT. It specifies CASSGDRGSYNSPLHF.

The rearrangement links TRBV7-6 to TRBJ2-7; D possibly corresponds to TRBD1 (5 bases). Between the trimmed V and J ends, which lost 5 bases and 4 bases, there was a span of 15 bases. CDR1 is SGHVS, CDR2 FNYEAQ, per germline. This CDR3 spans 14 amino acids. The CDR3 DNA follows: TGTGCCAGCAGCCCAGGGTCGGCAGGATACGAGCAGTACTTC. It encodes CASSPGSAGYEQYF.

The chain couples TRBV4-1 to TRBJ2-1, with a tentative D call TRBD1 (5 bases). The CDR3 has 14 residues. Per germline, CDR1 MGHRA and CDR2 YSYEKL. V gave up 1 base and J gave up 8 bases, with 12 bases separating them. This CDR3 is CASSQAQPGYEQFF. In nucleotides, the CDR3 is TGCGCCAGCAGCCAAGCGCAACCAGGGTATGAGCAGTTCTTC.

The chain links TRBV27 to TRBJ1-1; D is ambiguous. V dropped 3 bases and J dropped 8 bases, with 13 bases sitting between them. The CDR3 runs to 13 residues. Looked up from germline, CDR1 is MNHEY and CDR2 is SMNVEV (reference sequence). CDR3: CASSFGPGGEAFF. The CDR3, as DNA: TGTGCCAGCAGTTTTGGTCCGGGAGGGGAAGCTTTCTTT.

V usage is TRBV6-1 and J usage is TRBJ2-7, with D hard to call. Germline-derived CDR1 and CDR2 are MNHNS and SASEGT. V was shortened by 7 bases and J by 3 bases, with 19 bases between the two germline ends. This CDR3 comprises 15 residues. The CDR3 DNA sequence: TGTGCCAGCACCCCTCGTGGCCCATCCCGCTACGAGCAGTACTTC. Protein product: CASTPRGPSRYEQYF.

This chain links TRBV19 with TRBJ2-7; D gene unclear. Germline CDR1 and CDR2: LNHDA and SQIVND (reference sequence). Trimming removed 2 bases from V and 3 bases from J, with 11 bases in between. The CDR3 runs 14 residues. In DNA, the CDR3 is TGTGCCAGTAGTATAAGTAACAGTGACTACGAGCAGTACTTC. Its protein product is CASSISNSDYEQYF.

This chain connects TRBV11-2 to TRBJ1-5; possible D gene TRBD1, 5 bases. CDR3 size: 15 residues. Germline CDR1 is SGHAT and CDR2 is FQNNGV. V gave up 1 base and J gave up 6 bases, with 13 bases separating them. This CDR3 is CASSLAIGGIQPQHF. DNA for the CDR3: TGTGCCAGCAGCTTAGCGATCGGGGGGATTCAGCCCCAGCATTTT.

The gene calls are TRBV4-1 and TRBJ2-7; D may be TRBD2 (5 bases). This CDR3 spans 14 amino acids. In germline, CDR1 is MGHRA, CDR2 YSYEKL. V was pared by 0 bases and J by 5 bases, with 11 bases between. This chain's CDR3 is CASSQEGGAHEQYF. In nucleotides, the CDR3 is TGCGCCAGCAGCCAAGAAGGAGGAGCCCACGAGCAGTACTTC.

A note on this clone: This sample also contains other DNA sequences that code for the same CDR3. V is TRBV6-5 and J is TRBJ2-1; D not resolved. Trimming left V 2 bases short and J 1 base short, with 6 bases between. The length of the CDR3 is 14 residues. The V gene's germline CDR1 is MNHEY and CDR2 SVGAGI. The CDR3 spells CASSYGGSYNEQFF. In DNA, the CDR3 is TGTGCCAGCAGTTACGGTGGATCCTACAATGAGCAGTTCTTC.